This is a list of T cell receptor beta chains from one sample in a study of T cell repertoires in cytomegalovirus infection. TCRdb passed the reads through MiXCR, listing each CDR3 protein once. The table has about 240,000 distinct CDR3 sequences, roughly 12% seen once; the top ten hold 1.5% to 2%. Sequenced: PBMCs. The receptors shown here come from a human donor in good health (CMV status not recorded). Some clones in this sample may be carry-over from other donors' samples. The CDR3 runs from the conserved cysteine through the conserved F or W. A D gene is named only where the DNA matches it firmly. Where a row states a size, it is once, few, many or the class of an expanded clone; other rows omit it.

d_gene	v_gene	abundance	j_gene	CDR3nt	CDR3aa
NA	TRBV5-4	NA	TRBJ2-3	TGTGCCACTCTTATATATAGCACAGATACGCAGTATTTT	CATLIYSTDTQYF
TRBD1	TRBV7-2	many	TRBJ2-2	TGTGCCGGGGACAGGAGGAACACCGGGGAGCTGTTTTTT	CAGDRRNTGELFF
NA	TRBV19	NA	TRBJ2-1	TGTGCCAGTAGTATCTCAGGACCCGAGGGCAATGAGCAGTTCTTC	CASSISGPEGNEQFF
NA	TRBV7-9	NA	TRBJ1-6	TGTGCCAGCAGCTTAGCGGGGACGAATTCACCCCTCCACTTT	CASSLAGTNSPLHF
NA	TRBV6-5	NA	TRBJ1-3	TGTGCCAGCAGCGACGGGGGGGCTGGAAACACCATATATTTT	CASSDGGAGNTIYF
NA	TRBV6-2/TRBV6-3	few	TRBJ2-7	TGTGCCAGCAATGAAGCGGGACACATCTCCGAGCAGTACTTC	CASNEAGHISEQYF
NA	TRBV7-2	many	TRBJ2-5	TGTGCCAGCAGCCCTCGGCCGCAAGAGACCCAGTACTTC	CASSPRPQETQYF
NA	TRBV7-2	NA	TRBJ2-3	TGTGCCAGCAGCCAAACCCTAGCGGATACGCAGTATTTT	CASSQTLADTQYF
NA	TRBV6-2/TRBV6-3	many	TRBJ2-7	TGTGCCAGCAGTGATCCCGCCTACGAGCAGTACTTC	CASSDPAYEQYF
NA	TRBV19	many	TRBJ2-1	TGTGCCAGTAGTATAGCGGATCCGGGGAATGAGCAGTTCTTC	CASSIADPGNEQFF
NA	TRBV6-1	NA	TRBJ2-2	TGTGCCGGGCGGAGGGGCTGGAACACCGGGGAGCTGTTTTTT	CAGRRGWNTGELFF
NA	TRBV29-1	NA	TRBJ2-7	TGCAGCGTCGTCCCGGCGCAGGGGTCCTACGAGCAGTACTTC	CSVVPAQGSYEQYF
NA	TRBV29-1	few	TRBJ1-4	TGCAGCGTTGACGAAGGCGCAACTAATGAAAAACTGTTTTTT	CSVDEGATNEKLFF
TRBD1	TRBV7-2	many	TRBJ1-1	TGTGCCAGCAGCCTTTCAGGGGGGGGCACTGAAGCTTTCTTT	CASSLSGGGTEAFF
TRBD1	TRBV6-2/TRBV6-3	few	TRBJ2-1	TGTGCCAGCAGTTACTCGAAGGGGACAGGGGTCTCCTACAATGAGCAGTTCTTC	CASSYSKGTGVSYNEQFF
TRBD1	TRBV7-2	many	TRBJ2-6	TGTGCCAGCAGCTTAGCGCCAGGGGGCTCTGGGGCCAACGTCCTGACTTTC	CASSLAPGGSGANVLTF
TRBD2	TRBV7-2	many	TRBJ2-3	TGTGCCAGCAGCCCCCAACTAGCGGGGGGGGAAGATACGCAGTATTTT	CASSPQLAGGEDTQYF
NA	TRBV19	many	TRBJ2-7	TGTGCCAGTAGTAGGACGGCAGTTCGGCCCGAGCAGTACTTC	CASSRTAVRPEQYF
NA	TRBV7-2	many	TRBJ1-2	TGTGCCAGCAGCTCCAGAGGGGCAGGGAGTCAAGGGGGTTATGGCTACACCTTC	CASSSRGAGSQGGYGYTF
NA	TRBV7-2	many	TRBJ1-1	TGTGCCAGCCGACTGGGGACGAGTACCACTGAAGCTTTCTTT	CASRLGTSTTEAFF
NA	TRBV7-2	many	TRBJ2-5	TGTGCCAGCCGCCCTCCAGGGTTCCAAGAGACCCAGTACTTC	CASRPPGFQETQYF
NA	TRBV20-1	few	TRBJ2-1	TGCAGTGCTATACCTAGGGACCCCTACAATGAGCAGTTCTTC	CSAIPRDPYNEQFF
NA	TRBV6-5	NA	TRBJ2-4	TGTGCCAGCAGCGTGAATTCACAGGGACGAAACATTCAGTACTTC	CASSVNSQGRNIQYF
TRBD1	TRBV6-6	NA	TRBJ2-2	TGTGCCAGCAGTCAACAACAGGGGGCGGCCGGGGAGCTGTTTTTT	CASSQQQGAAGELFF
NA	TRBV7-9	NA	TRBJ2-1	TGTGCCAGCAGCTATGGCCCGGGTCATTACAATGAGCAGTTCTTC	CASSYGPGHYNEQFF
TRBD1	TRBV29-1	NA	TRBJ1-1	TGCAGCGCTACCGACAGGGGTGACACTGAAGCTTTCTTT	CSATDRGDTEAFF
NA	TRBV7-2	many	TRBJ1-1	TGTGCCAGCAGCTTAGGGGGACCGAACACTGAAGCTTTCTTT	CASSLGGPNTEAFF
TRBD1	TRBV7-9	many	TRBJ1-2	TGTGCCAGCAGCTCGGACAGGATGGGCTATGGCTACACCTTC	CASSSDRMGYGYTF
TRBD2	TRBV29-1	few	TRBJ2-1	TGCAGCGCAAGATCTAGCGGGACTACTATTTACAATGAGCAGTTCTTC	CSARSSGTTIYNEQFF
TRBD1	TRBV7-9	NA	TRBJ1-2	TGTGCCAGCAGCCTCGGGACAGGACGGACTAACTATGGCTACACCTTC	CASSLGTGRTNYGYTF
NA	TRBV20-1	many	TRBJ1-3	TGCAGTGCTAGAAACCCTCTCTCTGGAAACACCATATATTTT	CSARNPLSGNTIYF
TRBD1	TRBV20-1	many	TRBJ1-4	TGCAGTGCCCCGGACAGGGAAACTAATGAAAAACTGTTTTTT	CSAPDRETNEKLFF
NA	TRBV28	NA	TRBJ1-3	TGTGCCAGCAGCGCTCTAAACACCATATATTTT	CASSALNTIYF
NA	TRBV2	many	TRBJ1-5	TGTGCCAGCAGTGAGGCCAGGGGCATTACGAATCAGCCCCAGCATTTT	CASSEARGITNQPQHF
NA	TRBV19	many	TRBJ2-3	TGTGCCAGTAGTATAAGGGTCCCAGATACGCAGTATTTT	CASSIRVPDTQYF
NA	TRBV7-8	NA	TRBJ1-1	TGTGCCAGCAGCTCCCCCTCGGGGCTCGTCAGGGCTGAAGCTTTCTTT	CASSSPSGLVRAEAFF
TRBD1	TRBV5-1	few	TRBJ1-1	TGCGCCAGCAGCTCAAGGACAGGGCCCAACGGTGAAGCTTTCTTT	CASSSRTGPNGEAFF
NA	TRBV7-2	many	TRBJ2-5	TGTGCCAGCAGCTTAGCGCAGGGAAAGACCCAGTACTTC	CASSLAQGKTQYF
NA	TRBV29-1	NA	TRBJ2-2	TGCAGCGTTGAACGAGGAGGGGTAGACACCGGGGAGCTGTTTTTT	CSVERGGVDTGELFF
TRBD2	TRBV7-6	many	TRBJ2-2	TGTGCCAGCAGCTCCAGCAGGGGCGGGGGGGACACCGGGGAGCTGTTTTTT	CASSSSRGGGDTGELFF
NA	TRBV27	NA	TRBJ2-5	TGTGCCAGCAGTGGGACCCAGTACTTC	CASSGTQYF
NA	TRBV29-1	many	TRBJ1-4	TGCAGCGCTGGATGGGGAGCAACTAATGAAAAACTGTTTTTT	CSAGWGATNEKLFF
NA	TRBV10-3	few	TRBJ1-5	TGTGCCATCAGTGAGTCGGGCTACGGGGAGCTCAATCAGCCCCAGCATTTT	CAISESGYGELNQPQHF
NA	TRBV28	NA	TRBJ1-2	TGTGCCAGCGTCCTAGGGTTTAACTATGGCTACACCTTC	CASVLGFNYGYTF